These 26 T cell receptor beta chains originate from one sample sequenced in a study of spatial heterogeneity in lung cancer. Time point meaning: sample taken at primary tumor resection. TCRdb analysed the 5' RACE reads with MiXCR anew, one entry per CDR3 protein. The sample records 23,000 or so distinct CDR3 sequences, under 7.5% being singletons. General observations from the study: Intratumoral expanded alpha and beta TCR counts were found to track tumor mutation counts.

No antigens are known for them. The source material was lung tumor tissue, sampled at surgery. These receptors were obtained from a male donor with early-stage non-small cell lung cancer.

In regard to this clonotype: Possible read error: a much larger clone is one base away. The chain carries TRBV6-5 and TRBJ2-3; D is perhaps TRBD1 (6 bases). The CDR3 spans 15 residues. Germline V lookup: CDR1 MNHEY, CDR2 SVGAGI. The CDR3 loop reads CASSFQGHRTDSQYF. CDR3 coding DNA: TGTGCCAGCAGTTTTCAGGGGCACCGCACAGATTCGCAGTATTTT.

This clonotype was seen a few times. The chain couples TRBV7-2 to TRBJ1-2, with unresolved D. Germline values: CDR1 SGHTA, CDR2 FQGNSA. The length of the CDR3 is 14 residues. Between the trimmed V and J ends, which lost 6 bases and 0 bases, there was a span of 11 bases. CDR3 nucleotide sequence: TGTGCCAGCAGTTACAGAGGACCTAACTATGGCTACACCTTC. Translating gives CASSYRGPNYGYTF.

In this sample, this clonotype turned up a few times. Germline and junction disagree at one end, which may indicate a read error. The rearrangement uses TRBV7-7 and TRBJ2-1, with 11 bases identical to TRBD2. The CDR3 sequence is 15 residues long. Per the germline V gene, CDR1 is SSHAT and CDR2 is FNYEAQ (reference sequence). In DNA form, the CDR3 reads TGTGCTAGCAGCTCCTTAGCGGGGGGGTACAATGAGCAGTTCTTC. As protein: CASSSLAGGYNEQFF.

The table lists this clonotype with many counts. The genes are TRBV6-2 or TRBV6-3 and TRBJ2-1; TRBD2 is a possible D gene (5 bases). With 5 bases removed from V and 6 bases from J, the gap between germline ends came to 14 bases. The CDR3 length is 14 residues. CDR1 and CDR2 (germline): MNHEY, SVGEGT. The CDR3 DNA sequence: TGTGCCAGCAGTCGCCTAGCTGGTGGCAATGAGCAGTTCTTC. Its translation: CASSRLAGGNEQFF.

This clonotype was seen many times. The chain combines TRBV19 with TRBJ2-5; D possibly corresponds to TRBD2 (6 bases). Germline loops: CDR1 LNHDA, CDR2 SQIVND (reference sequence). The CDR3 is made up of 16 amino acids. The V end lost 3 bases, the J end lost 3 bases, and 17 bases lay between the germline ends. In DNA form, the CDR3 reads TGTGCCAGTAGTATGGGCCTCGGGACTCTGGAAGAGACCCAGTACTTC. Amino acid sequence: CASSMGLGTLEETQYF.

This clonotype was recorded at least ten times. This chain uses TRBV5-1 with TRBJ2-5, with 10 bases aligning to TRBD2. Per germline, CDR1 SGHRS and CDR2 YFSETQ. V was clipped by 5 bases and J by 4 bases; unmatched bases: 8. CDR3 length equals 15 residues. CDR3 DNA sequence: TGCGCCAGCAGGGGACCCGGGACTAGCGCAGAGACCCAGTACTTC. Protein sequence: CASRGPGTSAETQYF.

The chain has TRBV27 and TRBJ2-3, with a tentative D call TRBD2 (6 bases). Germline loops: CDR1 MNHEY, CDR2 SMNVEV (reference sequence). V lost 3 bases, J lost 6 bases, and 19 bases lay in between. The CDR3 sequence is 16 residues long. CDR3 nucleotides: TGTGCCAGCAGTTTTTTATCGGGACTGGGGTTGGATACGCAGTATTTT. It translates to CASSFLSGLGLDTQYF.

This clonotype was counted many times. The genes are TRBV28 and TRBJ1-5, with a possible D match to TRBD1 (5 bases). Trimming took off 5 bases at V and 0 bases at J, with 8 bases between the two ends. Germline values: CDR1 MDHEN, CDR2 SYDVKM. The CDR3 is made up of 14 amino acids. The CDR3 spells CASSDRDSNQPQHF. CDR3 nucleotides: TGTGCCAGCAGTGACAGAGATAGCAATCAGCCCCAGCATTTT.

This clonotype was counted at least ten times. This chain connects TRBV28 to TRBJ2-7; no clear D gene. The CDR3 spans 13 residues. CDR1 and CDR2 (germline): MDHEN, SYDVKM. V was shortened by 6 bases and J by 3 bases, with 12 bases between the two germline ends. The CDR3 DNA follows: TGTGCCAGCAGACAGCCTCATGGCTACGAGCAGTACTTC. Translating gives CASRQPHGYEQYF.

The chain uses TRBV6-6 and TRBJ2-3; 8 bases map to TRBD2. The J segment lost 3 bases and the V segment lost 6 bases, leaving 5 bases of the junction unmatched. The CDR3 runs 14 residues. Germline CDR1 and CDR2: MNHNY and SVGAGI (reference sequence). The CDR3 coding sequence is TGTGCCAGCAGCGATAGCGGGACGACAGATACGCAGTATTTT. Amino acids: CASSDSGTTDTQYF.

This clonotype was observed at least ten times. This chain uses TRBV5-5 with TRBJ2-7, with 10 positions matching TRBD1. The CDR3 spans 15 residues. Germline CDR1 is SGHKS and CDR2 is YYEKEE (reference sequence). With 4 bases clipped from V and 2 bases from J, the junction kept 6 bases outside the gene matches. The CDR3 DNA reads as TGTGCCAGCAGCGGAACTGACAGGGGGCCCTACGAGCAGTACTTC. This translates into CASSGTDRGPYEQYF. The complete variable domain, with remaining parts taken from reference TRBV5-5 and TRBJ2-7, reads DAGVTQSPTHLIKTRGQQVTLRCSPISGHKSVSWYQQVLGQGPQFIFQYYEKEERGRGNFPDRFSARQFPNYSSELNVNALLLGDSALYLCASSGTDRGPYEQYFGPGTRLTVT.

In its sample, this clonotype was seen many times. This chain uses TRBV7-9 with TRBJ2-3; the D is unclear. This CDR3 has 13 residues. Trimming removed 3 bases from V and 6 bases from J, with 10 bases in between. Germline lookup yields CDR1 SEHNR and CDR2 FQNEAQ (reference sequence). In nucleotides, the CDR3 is TGTGCCAGCAGCTTTGGTTTGACGGATACGCAGTATTTT. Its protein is CASSFGLTDTQYF.

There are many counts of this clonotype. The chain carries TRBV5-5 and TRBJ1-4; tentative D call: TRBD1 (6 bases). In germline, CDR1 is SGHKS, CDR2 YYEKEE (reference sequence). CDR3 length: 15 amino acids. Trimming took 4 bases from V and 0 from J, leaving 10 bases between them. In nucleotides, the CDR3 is TGTGCCAGCAGCGCGGGACATTCAACTAATGAAAAACTGTTTTTT. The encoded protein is CASSAGHSTNEKLFF. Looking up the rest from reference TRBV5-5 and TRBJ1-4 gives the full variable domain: DAGVTQSPTHLIKTRGQQVTLRCSPISGHKSVSWYQQVLGQGPQFIFQYYEKEERGRGNFPDRFSARQFPNYSSELNVNALLLGDSALYLCASSAGHSTNEKLFFGSGTQLSVL.

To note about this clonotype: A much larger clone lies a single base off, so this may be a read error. CDR3 sequence reads: CASSTGQGWTQCF. The CDR3 region has the DNA TGTGCCAGCAGCACGGGACAGGGGTGGACCCAGTGCTTC. V usage is TRBV12-3 or TRBV12-4 and J usage is TRBJ2-5, with 10 bases identical to TRBD1. CDR3 length: 13 amino acids.

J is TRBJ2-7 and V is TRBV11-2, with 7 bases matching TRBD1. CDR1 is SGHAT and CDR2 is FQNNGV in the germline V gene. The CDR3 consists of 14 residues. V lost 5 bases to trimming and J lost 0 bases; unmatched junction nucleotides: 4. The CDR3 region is CASSGQVSSYEQYF. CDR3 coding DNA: TGTGCCAGCAGCGGACAGGTGAGCTCCTACGAGCAGTACTTC.

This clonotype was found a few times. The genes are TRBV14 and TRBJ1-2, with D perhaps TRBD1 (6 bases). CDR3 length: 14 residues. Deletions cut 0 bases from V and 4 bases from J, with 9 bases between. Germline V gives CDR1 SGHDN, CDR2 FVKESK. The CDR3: CASSQEETGYGYTF. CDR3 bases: TGTGCCAGCAGCCAAGAAGAGACAGGCTATGGCTACACCTTC.

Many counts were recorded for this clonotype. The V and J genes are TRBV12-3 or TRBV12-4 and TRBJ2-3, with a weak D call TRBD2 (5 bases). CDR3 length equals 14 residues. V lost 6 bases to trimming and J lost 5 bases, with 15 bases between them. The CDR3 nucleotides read TGTGCCAGCAGGAGGGTTATGCTCCAAGATACGCAGTATTTT. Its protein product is CASRRVMLQDTQYF.

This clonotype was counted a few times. In nucleotides, the CDR3 is TGTGCCAGCTCACCGAGGACCAGCGATAATTCACCCCTCCACTTT. Protein sequence: CASSPRTSDNSPLHF. This chain uses TRBV18 with TRBJ1-6; D remains ambiguous. V gave up 3 bases and J gave up 5 bases, with 11 bases separating them. Germline V gene sequence: CDR1 KGHSH, CDR2 LQKENI. The CDR3 length is 15 residues.

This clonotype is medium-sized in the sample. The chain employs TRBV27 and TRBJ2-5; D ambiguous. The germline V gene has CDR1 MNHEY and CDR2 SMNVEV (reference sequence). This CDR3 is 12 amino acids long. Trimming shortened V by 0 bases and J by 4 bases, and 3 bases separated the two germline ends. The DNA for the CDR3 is TGTGCCAGCAGTTTATCGGGAGAGACCCAGTACTTC. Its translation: CASSLSGETQYF.

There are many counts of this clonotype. The CDR3 DNA sequence: TGTGCCAGCAGTTATGGCCCCGGGGGAAACACCATATATTTT. Its translation: CASSYGPGGNTIYF. The rearrangement links TRBV27 to TRBJ1-3; D is unresolved. This CDR3 comprises 14 residues. CDR1 is MNHEY and CDR2 is SMNVEV in the germline V gene (reference sequence). V shed 4 bases and J shed 4 bases, with 11 bases lying between them.

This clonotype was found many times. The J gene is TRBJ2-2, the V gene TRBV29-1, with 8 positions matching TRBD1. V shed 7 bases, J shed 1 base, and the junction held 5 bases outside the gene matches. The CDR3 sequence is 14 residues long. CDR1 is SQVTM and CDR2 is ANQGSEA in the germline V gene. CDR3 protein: CSGTGQGNTGELFF. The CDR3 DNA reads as TGCAGCGGCACAGGACAGGGGAACACCGGGGAGCTGTTTTTT.

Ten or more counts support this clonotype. Here the CDR3 reads CATYQTTTGEKLFF. The CDR3 DNA sequence: TGTGCCACCTACCAGACCACCACCGGTGAAAAACTGTTTTTT. The rearrangement links TRBV6-1 to TRBJ1-4; D is uncertain. The CDR3 loop spans 14 amino acids. Trimming took off 10 bases at V and 7 bases at J, with 19 bases between the two ends. Per germline, CDR1 MNHNS and CDR2 SASEGT.

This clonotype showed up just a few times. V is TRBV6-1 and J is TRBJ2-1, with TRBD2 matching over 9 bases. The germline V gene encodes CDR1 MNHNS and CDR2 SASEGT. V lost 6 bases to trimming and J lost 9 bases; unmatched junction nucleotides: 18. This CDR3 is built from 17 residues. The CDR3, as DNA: TGTGCCAGCAGAGAACTTCCCCTAGCGGGAATTCGCCGTGAGCAGTTCTTC. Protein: CASRELPLAGIRREQFF.

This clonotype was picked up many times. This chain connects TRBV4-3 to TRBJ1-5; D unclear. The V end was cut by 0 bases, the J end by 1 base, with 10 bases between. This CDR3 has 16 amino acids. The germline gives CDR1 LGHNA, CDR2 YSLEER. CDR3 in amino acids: CASSQDLVWSNQPQHF. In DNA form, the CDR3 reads TGCGCCAGCAGCCAAGACCTCGTATGGAGCAATCAGCCCCAGCATTTT.

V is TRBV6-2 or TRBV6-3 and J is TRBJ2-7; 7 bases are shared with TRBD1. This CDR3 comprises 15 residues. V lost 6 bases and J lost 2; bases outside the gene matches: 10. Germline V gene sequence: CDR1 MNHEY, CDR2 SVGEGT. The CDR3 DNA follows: TGTGCCAGCAGGGCCCCTCCGGGACAGCCCTACGAGCAGTACTTC. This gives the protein CASRAPPGQPYEQYF.

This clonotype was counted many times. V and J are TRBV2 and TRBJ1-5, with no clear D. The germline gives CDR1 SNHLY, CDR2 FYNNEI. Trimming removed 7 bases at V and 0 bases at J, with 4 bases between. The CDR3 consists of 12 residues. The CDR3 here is CASKVSNQPQHF. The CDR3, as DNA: TGTGCCAGCAAAGTTAGCAATCAGCCCCAGCATTTT.